Listed below are T cell receptor beta chains from one sample, sequenced in a study of blood T cell repertoires in COVID-19. Here immunoSEQ multiplex PCR was the method, and the copy in TCRdb shows in-frame clones only, minus some. The table has about 200,000 clones, 88% seen once; the top ten hold about 1.7%. The specimen sequenced was peripheral blood. Receptors were obtained from a man younger than 30 with active or convalescent COVID-19. Both conserved end residues are part of each CDR3. Each record gives: clone size, J gene, D gene, V gene, CDR3 protein. A D gene is named only where the DNA matches it firmly. For some rows the clone size is stated as once, few or many, or as a class when expanded; others skip it.

>once|TRBJ1-5|-|TRBV28
CASSLGERGNQPQHF
>few|TRBJ2-7|-|TRBV6-5
CASRAREVPYEQYF
>-|TRBJ1-1|-|TRBV4-2
CASSQGPRGTEAFF
>-|TRBJ2-7|-|TRBV6-5
CASSRQAYEQYF
>-|TRBJ1-2|TRBD1|TRBV5-1
CASSLEGAHGYTF
>-|TRBJ1-1|TRBD1|TRBV19
CASSIAGGWTEAFF
>-|TRBJ1-5|-|TRBV6-2/TRBV6-3
CASSRGGPQHF
>few|TRBJ1-5|TRBD1|TRBV19
CASSTDRGRQPQHF
>-|TRBJ2-1|TRBD1|TRBV27
CASRNRDRGLSEQFF
>-|TRBJ2-3|TRBD1|TRBV18
CASSPPDRWAEDTQYF
>-|TRBJ1-2|TRBD1|TRBV9
CASSYGDRGRGYTF
>-|TRBJ1-4|-|TRBV7-2
CASSPHPWSGVDEKLFF
>-|TRBJ1-1|-|TRBV5-4
CASSLPLGATAEAFF
>-|TRBJ1-4|-|TRBV15
CATSRDPGVQEKLFF
>-|TRBJ1-2|TRBD1|TRBV24-1
CATSPGTGYGYGYTF
>-|TRBJ1-1|-|TRBV7-3
CASSLTGGTEAFF
>-|TRBJ1-3|-|TRBV27
CASSSRAGNTIYF
>-|TRBJ2-2|TRBD2|TRBV10-1
CASRPSGDIGELFF
>-|TRBJ1-2|TRBD1|TRBV6-1
CASSEDYRGDYGYTF
>-|TRBJ2-7|TRBD2|TRBV14
CASSPVAGFYEQYF
>-|TRBJ1-1|-|TRBV7-8
CASSLGTVNTEAFF
>once|TRBJ1-5|TRBD1|TRBV18
CASSPTGTGGDQPQHF
>-|TRBJ2-1|-|TRBV9
CASSVGGGRAREQFF
>-|TRBJ1-2|-|TRBV1
CTSSQDWGFPCGYTF
>-|TRBJ1-4|-|TRBV7-9
CASSLATATNEKLFF
>-|TRBJ2-1|-|TRBV30
CAWRWGGATHEQFF
>-|TRBJ1-1|-|TRBV5-6
CASSPMTLVNTEAFF
>-|TRBJ2-7|-|TRBV2
CASRRTDSYEQYF
>-|TRBJ2-2|-|TRBV5-8
CASSPLRTTNTGELFF
>-|TRBJ1-2|-|TRBV5-1
CASVTSPGVNYGYTF
>-|TRBJ2-7|-|TRBV6-5
CASSYSFGDYEQYF
>-|TRBJ1-2|-|TRBV7-9
CASRREEGSSYTF
>-|TRBJ1-2|-|TRBV30
CAWSAGDGYGYTF
>-|TRBJ2-3|-|TRBV3-1/TRBV3-2
CASSQPLSDTQYF
>-|TRBJ2-3|TRBD1|TRBV27
CASSLDGTGIHTQYF
>once|TRBJ2-5|-|TRBV4-1
CASSVLAEYQETQYF
>-|TRBJ1-3|-|TRBV6-5
CASNFRGGAGNTIYF
>-|TRBJ1-2|TRBD1|TRBV7-2
CASSFDRAGTGYTF
>-|TRBJ1-3|-|TRBV4-2
CASSLYIAGPTPDPGNTIYF
>-|TRBJ1-1|TRBD1|TRBV25-1
CASSESNRGVAFF
>-|TRBJ1-1|-|TRBV6-5
CASSLREGDTEAFF
>-|TRBJ2-3|-|TRBV7-9
CASSPGALGDTQYF
>-|TRBJ2-2|-|TRBV5-1
CASSLYPATEPNTGELFF
>-|TRBJ1-5|TRBD1|TRBV4-1
CASSQFTQGALNQPQHF
>-|TRBJ1-1|-|TRBV6-5
CASNRLEPLSEAFF
>-|TRBJ2-3|TRBD2|TRBV19
CASSITSGRPGTDTQYF
>-|TRBJ1-3|-|TRBV15
CATSRGAQGPSGNTIYF
>-|TRBJ1-5|-|TRBV7-8
CASSYKDSTNQPQHF
>-|TRBJ2-3|-|TRBV7-9
CASTLDQDTQYF
>-|TRBJ2-5|-|TRBV18
CASSPSSYETQYF
>-|TRBJ1-1|-|TRBV11-2
CASSLNRVNTEAFF
>-|TRBJ1-5|-|TRBV19
CASSTLWGRASTSNQPQHF
>once|TRBJ1-1|-|TRBV3-1/TRBV3-2
CASSQVSATGPTEAFF